These 12 T cell receptor beta chains were sequenced from one sample in a study of identical twins. TCRdb re-derived calls from the 5' RACE reads in MiXCR, one entry per CDR3 protein. The profile shows hundreds of thousands of distinct CDR3 sequences, approximately 6% of them singletons. Sequencing was carried out using naive T cells sorted from blood. These receptors were taken from a man between 18 and 29 years old in good health.

The genes are TRBV4-2 and TRBJ2-7; 11 positions match TRBD2. The CDR3 sequence is 18 residues long. Trimming removed 4 bases from V and 0 bases from J; junction bases left unmatched: 11. Germline values: CDR1 LGHNA, CDR2 YNFKEQ. CDR3 sequence reads: CASSRGTSGPESSYEQYV. CDR3 nucleotides: TGTGCCAGCAGCCGCGGGACTAGCGGCCCTGAAAGCTCCTACGAGCAGTACGTC.

This clonotype has just a few counts. The rearrangement joins TRBV28 to TRBJ2-3; the match to TRBD2 covers 8 bases. This CDR3 has 17 residues. Germline CDR1 reads MDHEN; CDR2 reads SYDVKM. Trimming cost V 7 bases and J 9 bases; bases outside gene matches: 21. CDR3 residues: CASKGGGASGPKTTQYF. In DNA, the CDR3 is TGTGCCAGCAAAGGAGGGGGGGCTAGCGGGCCCAAGACCACGCAGTATTTT.

Many counts were recorded for this clonotype. The chain uses TRBV20-1 and TRBJ2-5; 16 nucleotides align to TRBD2. This CDR3 region has 16 residues. The ends lost 5 bases at V and 5 bases at J; junction bases unmatched: 8. Per germline, CDR1 DFQATT and CDR2 SNEGSKA (reference sequence). The chain's CDR3 is CSALGLAGGPRETQYF. The CDR3 nucleotides read TGCAGTGCTCTGGGACTAGCGGGAGGGCCGAGGGAGACCCAGTACTTC.

V gene TRBV6-1 combines with J gene TRBJ2-7; TRBD1 agrees at 7 bases. The CDR3 covers 14 residues. Losses at the gene ends were 6 bases for V and 5 bases for J; bases not matched to a gene: 10. Germline assignment: CDR1 MNHNS and CDR2 SASEGT. The CDR3 DNA reads TGTGCCAGCAGCCCTCGGACAGGCCCCGACGAGCAGTACTTC. This gives the protein CASSPRTGPDEQYF.

The rearrangement uses TRBV5-1 and TRBJ2-7; 11 bases align to TRBD2. The CDR3 spans 16 residues. The V gene's germline CDR1 is SGHRS and CDR2 YFSETQ. With 4 bases clipped from V and 5 bases from J, the junction kept 11 bases outside the gene matches. CDR3 bases: TGCGCCAGCAGCCTAGGAGCCACTAGCGGGAGCCACGAGCAGTACGTC. It translates to CASSLGATSGSHEQYV.

The chain combines TRBV24-1 with TRBJ2-1; TRBD2 aligns across 12 bases. The CDR3 is 16 amino acids. J was trimmed by 6 bases and V by 4 bases; bases with no gene match: 6. CDR1 and CDR2 (germline): KGHDR, SFDVKD. CDR3 sequence: CATSDPTSGGLNEQFF. CDR3 nucleotides: TGTGCCACCAGTGACCCAACTAGCGGGGGGCTCAATGAGCAGTTCTTC.

The rearrangement uses TRBV7-8 and TRBJ1-1; 7 bases line up with TRBD1. V shed 1 base and J 6 bases; nucleotides not matched to a gene: 8. The CDR3 loop spans 15 amino acids. Germline CDR1 reads SGHVS; CDR2 reads FQNEAQ. CDR3 DNA: TGTGCCAGCAGCTTAGGGGTCGACAGGGTTGCTGAAGCTTTCTTT. Translated: CASSLGVDRVAEAFF.

This clonotype turned up a few times. The chain employs TRBV28 and TRBJ2-7, with 10 bases lining up with TRBD1. V lost 3 bases to trimming and J lost 4 bases; unmatched junction nucleotides: 6. CDR1 MDHEN and CDR2 SYDVKM come from the germline V gene. There are 15 residues in the CDR3. The CDR3 sequence: CASSLPPGQGYEQYF. The CDR3 DNA follows: TGTGCCAGCAGTTTGCCACCGGGACAGGGGTACGAGCAGTACTTC.

V is TRBV6-5 and J is TRBJ2-1; TRBD2 aligns across 10 bases. The CDR3 contains 13 residues. Per germline, CDR1 MNHEY and CDR2 SVGAGI. The J segment lost 10 bases and the V segment lost 0 bases, leaving 0 bases of the junction unmatched. CDR3 sequence: CASSYSLAGEQFF. The CDR3 nucleotides read TGTGCCAGCAGTTACTCACTAGCGGGAGAGCAGTTCTTC.

The chain couples TRBV12-3 or TRBV12-4 to TRBJ2-7; no clear D gene. The CDR3 has 12 amino acids. Trimming stripped 1 base from V and 5 bases from J, with 6 bases between. CDR3 in amino acids: CASSLGVNEQYF. CDR3 in DNA: TGTGCCAGCAGTTTAGGTGTCAACGAGCAGTACTTC.

This clonotype was seen repeatedly, ten times or more. The chain uses TRBV29-1 and TRBJ2-1; 8 bases are shared with TRBD2. V trimming: 2 bases; J trimming: 4 bases; junction bases outside the gene matches: 10. The CDR3 runs to 16 residues. CDR1 is SQVTM and CDR2 is ANQGSEA in the germline V gene. CDR3 sequence: CSVEFPVGTSYNEQFF. The CDR3 bases are TGCAGCGTTGAATTCCCCGTCGGGACTAGTTACAATGAGCAGTTCTTC.

This clonotype was counted many times. The V gene is TRBV2, the J gene TRBJ2-1, with 10 bases lining up with TRBD2. Trimming cost V 1 base and J 10 bases; bases outside gene matches: 1. The CDR3 has 13 residues. From germline, CDR1 is SNHLY and CDR2 FYNNEI. The CDR3 is CASSEVLAGEQFF. Here the CDR3 DNA reads TGTGCCAGCAGTGAAGTACTAGCGGGGGAGCAGTTCTTC.